The source of this TCR beta chain is a study of response to subunit inactivated influenza vaccine. Overall study findings and caveats: The authors suggested that every seasonal influenza vaccination recruits few new T cells.

MiXCR, applied by TCRdb to the RT-PCR reads, yields one record per CDR3 protein. The sample has 650,000 to 800,000 distinct CDR3 sequences, approximately 13% seen once; the top ten hold 6% to 7%. Per germline, CDR1 SGHRS and CDR2 YFSETQ. CDR3 length: 12 residues. The V gene lost 5 bases and the J gene lost 5 bases, with 11 bases spanning the gap. About this clonotype itself: As yet, its antigen is unknown.

The input for sequencing was PBMCs from blood, taken 14 days before vaccination. The chain combines TRBV5-1 with TRBJ2-7; TRBD2 is a possible D gene (5 bases). The TCR was taken from a man aged 45-60 years who received an inactivated influenza vaccine. The CDR3 DNA sequence: TGCGCCAGCAGACTAGTCGTCGACGAGCAGTACTTC. It encodes CASRLVVDEQYF.